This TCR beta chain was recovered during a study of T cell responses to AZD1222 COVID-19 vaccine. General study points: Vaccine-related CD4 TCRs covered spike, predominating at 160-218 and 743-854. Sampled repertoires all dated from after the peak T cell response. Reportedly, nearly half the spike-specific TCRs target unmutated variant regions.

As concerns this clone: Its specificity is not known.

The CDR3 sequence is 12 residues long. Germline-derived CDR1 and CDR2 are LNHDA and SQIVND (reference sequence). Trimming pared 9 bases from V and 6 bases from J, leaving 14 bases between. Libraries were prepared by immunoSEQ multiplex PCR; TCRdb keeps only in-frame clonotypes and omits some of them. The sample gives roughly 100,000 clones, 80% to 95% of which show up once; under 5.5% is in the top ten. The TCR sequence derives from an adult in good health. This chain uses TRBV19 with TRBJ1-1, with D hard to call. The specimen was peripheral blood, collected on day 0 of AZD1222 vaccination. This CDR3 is CASNLAGAEAFF. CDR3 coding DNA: TGTGCCAGCAACCTTGCGGGCGCTGAAGCTTTCTTT.